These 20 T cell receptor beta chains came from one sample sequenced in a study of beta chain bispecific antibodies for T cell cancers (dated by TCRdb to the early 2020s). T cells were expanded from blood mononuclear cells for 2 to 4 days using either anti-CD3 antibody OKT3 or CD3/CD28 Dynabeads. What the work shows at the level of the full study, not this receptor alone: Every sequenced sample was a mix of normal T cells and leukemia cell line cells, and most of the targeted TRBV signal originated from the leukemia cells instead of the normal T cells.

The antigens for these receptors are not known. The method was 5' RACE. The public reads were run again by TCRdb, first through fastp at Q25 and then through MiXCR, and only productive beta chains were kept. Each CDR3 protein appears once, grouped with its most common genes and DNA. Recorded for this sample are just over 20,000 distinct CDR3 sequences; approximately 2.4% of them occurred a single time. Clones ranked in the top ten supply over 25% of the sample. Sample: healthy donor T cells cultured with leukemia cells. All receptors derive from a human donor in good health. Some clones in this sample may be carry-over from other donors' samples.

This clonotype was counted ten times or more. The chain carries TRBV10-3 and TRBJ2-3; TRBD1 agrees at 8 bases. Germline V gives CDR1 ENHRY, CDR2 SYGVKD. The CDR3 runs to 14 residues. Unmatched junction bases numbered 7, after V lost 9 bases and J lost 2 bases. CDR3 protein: CAISGTGITDTQYF. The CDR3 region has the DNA TGTGCCATATCCGGGACAGGAATCACAGATACGCAGTATTTT.

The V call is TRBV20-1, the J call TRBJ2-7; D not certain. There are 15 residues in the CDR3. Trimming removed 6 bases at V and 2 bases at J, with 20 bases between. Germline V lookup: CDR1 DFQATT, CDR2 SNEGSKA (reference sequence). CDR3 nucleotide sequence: TGCAGTGCCATCAACCCACGATCCACGGCCTACGAGCAGTACTTC. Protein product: CSAINPRSTAYEQYF.

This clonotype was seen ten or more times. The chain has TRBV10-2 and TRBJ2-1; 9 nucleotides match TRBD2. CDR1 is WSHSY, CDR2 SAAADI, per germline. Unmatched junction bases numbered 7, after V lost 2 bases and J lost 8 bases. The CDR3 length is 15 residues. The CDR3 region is CASSEAGGGEDEQFF. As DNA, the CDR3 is TGCGCCAGCAGTGAGGCCGGCGGGGGGGAGGATGAGCAGTTCTTC.

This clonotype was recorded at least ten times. CDR3 protein: CASSNLGGTGELFF. The CDR3 nucleotides are TGCGCCAGCAGCAACCTTGGAGGCACCGGGGAGCTGTTTTTT. The chain is built from TRBV5-1 and TRBJ2-2; D may be TRBD2 (5 bases). V lost 4 bases and J lost 4, with 11 bases in between. The CDR3 runs to 14 residues. Germline loops: CDR1 SGHRS, CDR2 YFSETQ.

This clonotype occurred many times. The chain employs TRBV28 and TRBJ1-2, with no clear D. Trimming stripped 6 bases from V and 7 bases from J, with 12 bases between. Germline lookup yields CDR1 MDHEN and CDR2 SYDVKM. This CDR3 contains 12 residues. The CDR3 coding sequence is TGTGCCAGCAGAGCGGGCTTCGGTGGCTACACCTTC. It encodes CASRAGFGGYTF.

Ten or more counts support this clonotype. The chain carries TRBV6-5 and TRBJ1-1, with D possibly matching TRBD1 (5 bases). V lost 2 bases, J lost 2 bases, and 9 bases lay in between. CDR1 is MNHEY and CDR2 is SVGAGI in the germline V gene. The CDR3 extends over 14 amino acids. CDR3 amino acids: CASSYTGANTEAFF. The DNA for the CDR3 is TGTGCCAGCAGTTACACAGGAGCCAACACTGAAGCTTTCTTT.

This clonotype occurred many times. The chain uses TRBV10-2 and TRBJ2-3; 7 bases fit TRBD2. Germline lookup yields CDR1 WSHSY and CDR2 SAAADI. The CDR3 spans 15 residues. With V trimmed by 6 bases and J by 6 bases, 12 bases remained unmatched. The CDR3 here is CASREVAGPGDTQYF. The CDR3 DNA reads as TGCGCCAGCAGAGAAGTAGCGGGTCCCGGGGATACGCAGTATTTT.

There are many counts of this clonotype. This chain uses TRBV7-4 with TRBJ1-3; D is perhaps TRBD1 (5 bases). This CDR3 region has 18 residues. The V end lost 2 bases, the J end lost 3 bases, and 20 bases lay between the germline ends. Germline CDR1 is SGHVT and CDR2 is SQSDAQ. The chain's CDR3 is CASSLRDRSIIHGNTIYF. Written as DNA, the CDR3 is TGTGCCAGCAGCTTACGGGACCGAAGCATTATACATGGAAACACCATATATTTT.

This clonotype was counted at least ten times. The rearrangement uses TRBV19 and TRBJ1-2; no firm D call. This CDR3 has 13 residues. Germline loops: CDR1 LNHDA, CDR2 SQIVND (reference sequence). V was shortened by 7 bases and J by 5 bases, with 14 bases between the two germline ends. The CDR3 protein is CASNPSEGYGYTF. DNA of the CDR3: TGTGCCAGTAATCCCTCGGAGGGATATGGCTACACCTTC.

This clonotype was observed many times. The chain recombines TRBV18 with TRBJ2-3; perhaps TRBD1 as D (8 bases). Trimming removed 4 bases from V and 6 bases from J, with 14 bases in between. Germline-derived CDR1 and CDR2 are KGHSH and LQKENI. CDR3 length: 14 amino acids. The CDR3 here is CASSRDRGGDTQYF. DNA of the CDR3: TGTGCCAGCTCACGCGACAGGGGAGGGGATACGCAGTATTTT.

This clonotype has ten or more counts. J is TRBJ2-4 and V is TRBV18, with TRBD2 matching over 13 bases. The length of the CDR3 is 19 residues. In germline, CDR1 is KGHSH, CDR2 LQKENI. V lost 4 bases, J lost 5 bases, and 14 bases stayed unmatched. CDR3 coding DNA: TGTGCCAGCTCACTCTTGCCCCCCACTAGCGGGGGGGCGGAAAACATTCAGTACTTC. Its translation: CASSLLPPTSGGAENIQYF.

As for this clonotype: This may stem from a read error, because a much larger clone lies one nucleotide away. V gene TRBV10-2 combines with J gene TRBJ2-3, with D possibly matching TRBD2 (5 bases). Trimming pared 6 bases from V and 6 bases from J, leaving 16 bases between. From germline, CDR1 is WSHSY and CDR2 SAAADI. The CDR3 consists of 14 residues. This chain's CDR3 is CASREPDSGDTQYF. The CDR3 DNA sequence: TGCGCCAGCAGAGAGCCGGACTCAGGTGATACGCAGTATTTT.

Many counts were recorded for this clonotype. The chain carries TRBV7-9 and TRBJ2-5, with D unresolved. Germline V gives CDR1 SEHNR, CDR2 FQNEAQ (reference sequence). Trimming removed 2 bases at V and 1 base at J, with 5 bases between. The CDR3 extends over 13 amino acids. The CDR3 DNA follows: TGTGCCAGCAGCTTACTAGTCCAAGAGACCCAGTACTTC. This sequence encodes CASSLLVQETQYF.

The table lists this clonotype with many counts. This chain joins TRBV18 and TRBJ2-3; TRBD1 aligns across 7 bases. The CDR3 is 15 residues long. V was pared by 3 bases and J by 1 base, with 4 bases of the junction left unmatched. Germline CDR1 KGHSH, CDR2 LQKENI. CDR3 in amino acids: CASSPSGTGTDTQYF. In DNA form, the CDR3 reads TGTGCCAGCTCACCTTCCGGGACAGGCACAGATACGCAGTATTTT.

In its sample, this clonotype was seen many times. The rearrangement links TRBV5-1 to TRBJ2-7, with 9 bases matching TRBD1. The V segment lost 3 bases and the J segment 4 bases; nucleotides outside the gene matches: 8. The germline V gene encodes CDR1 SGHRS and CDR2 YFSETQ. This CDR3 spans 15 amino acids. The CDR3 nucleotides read TGCGCCAGCAGCTCAGGACAGGGGCCCACGTACGAGCAGTACTTC. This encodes CASSSGQGPTYEQYF.

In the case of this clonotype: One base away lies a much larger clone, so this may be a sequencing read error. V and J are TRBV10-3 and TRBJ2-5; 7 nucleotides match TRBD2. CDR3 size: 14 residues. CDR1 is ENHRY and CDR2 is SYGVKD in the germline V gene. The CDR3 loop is CAVSARLAEETQYF. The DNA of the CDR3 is TGTGCCGTCAGTGCGCGGCTAGCGGAAGAGACCCAGTACTTC.

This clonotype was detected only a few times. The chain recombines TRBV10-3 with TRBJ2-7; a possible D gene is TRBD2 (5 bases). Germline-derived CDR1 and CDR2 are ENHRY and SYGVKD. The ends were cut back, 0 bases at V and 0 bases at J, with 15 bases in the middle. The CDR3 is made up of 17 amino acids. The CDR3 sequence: CAISESASRKGSYEQYF. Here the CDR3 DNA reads TGTGCCATCAGTGAGTCGGCTAGCAGGAAAGGCTCCTACGAGCAGTACTTC.

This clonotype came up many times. CDR3 protein: CASVHGERGYQETQYF. The CDR3 DNA sequence: TGTGCCAGCGTACACGGGGAGCGGGGGTACCAAGAGACCCAGTACTTC. The gene calls are TRBV5-6 and TRBJ2-5, with 8 bases lining up with TRBD2. The V segment lost 7 bases and the J segment 0 bases; nucleotides outside the gene matches: 11. Per the germline V gene, CDR1 is SGHDT and CDR2 is YYEEEE. This CDR3 contains 16 residues.

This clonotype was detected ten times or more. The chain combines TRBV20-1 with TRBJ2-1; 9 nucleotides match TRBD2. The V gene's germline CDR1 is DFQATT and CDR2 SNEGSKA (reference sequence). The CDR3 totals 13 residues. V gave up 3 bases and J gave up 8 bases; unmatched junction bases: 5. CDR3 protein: CSASGGGDYEQFF. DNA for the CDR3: TGCAGTGCTAGTGGCGGGGGGGACTATGAGCAGTTCTTC.

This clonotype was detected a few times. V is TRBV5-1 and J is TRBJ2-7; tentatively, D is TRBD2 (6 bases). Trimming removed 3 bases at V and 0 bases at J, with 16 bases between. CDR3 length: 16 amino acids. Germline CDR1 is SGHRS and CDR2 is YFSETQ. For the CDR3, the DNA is TGCGCCAGCAGCTCATCCAAGACGGGGGACTCCTACGAGCAGTACTTC. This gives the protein CASSSSKTGDSYEQYF.